These T cell receptor beta chains were read from a single sample in a study of T cells in Graves' hyperthyroidism and ophthalmopathy. Each CDR3 protein is one row after TCRdb ran MiXCR on the multiplex PCR reads. The data hold approximately 420,000 distinct CDR3 sequences, with 15% observed a single time. Sequencing used blood. The receptor set was obtained from a woman aged 30 to 39 with Graves' hyperthyroidism. The CDR3 runs from the conserved cysteine through the conserved F or W. A D gene is named only where the DNA matches it firmly. The size entry is marked missing in some rows and otherwise reads once, few, many or a size class.

J gene	V gene	clone size	D gene	CDR3 DNA	CDR3 protein
TRBJ2-3	TRBV28	many	NA	TGTGCCAGCAGTTTCCTAGGGAGCACAGATACGCAGTATTTT	CASSFLGSTDTQYF
TRBJ2-1	TRBV3-1	many	NA	TGTGCCAGCAGCTTCAAGGTTAAGAAGAATGAGCAGTTCTTC	CASSFKVKKNEQFF
TRBJ2-1	TRBV10-3	many	TRBD2	TGTGCCATCAGTGCCACTAGCGGATACTCCTACAATGAGCAGTTCTTC	CAISATSGYSYNEQFF
TRBJ1-4	TRBV9	many	NA	TGTGCCAGCAGCCCCAATGCGGGCGGAATGGGTAGTGAAAAACTGTTTTTT	CASSPNAGGMGSEKLFF
TRBJ2-7	TRBV27	NA	NA	TGTGCCACCAAGACGGCAGGAGTAACCTACGAGCAGTACTTC	CATKTAGVTYEQYF
TRBJ2-3	TRBV5-6	many	TRBD1	TGTGCCAGCAGCCTACGACAGGGGAAGTCAGATACGCAGTATTTT	CASSLRQGKSDTQYF
TRBJ2-7	TRBV20-1	NA	NA	TGCAGTGCTAGGGTCCCCGGAAACTACGAGCAGTACTTC	CSARVPGNYEQYF
TRBJ2-1	TRBV6-2/TRBV6-3	NA	TRBD2	TGTGCCAGCATCCTTCGGGGCGGGAGATTCGATGAGCAGTTCTTC	CASILRGGRFDEQFF
TRBJ1-1	TRBV6-1	many	TRBD1	TGTGCCAGCAGACGACAGGGGGCAGCTGAAGCTTTCTTT	CASRRQGAAEAFF
TRBJ1-1	TRBV27	few	NA	TGTGCCAGCAGTTTATGGGGGGCACCCCGACAGAACACTGAAGCTTTCTTT	CASSLWGAPRQNTEAFF
TRBJ2-1	TRBV29-1	NA	NA	TGCAGCGCCACCCTAGCCGGTTCGAATGAGCAGTTCTTC	CSATLAGSNEQFF
TRBJ2-1	TRBV4-2	NA	TRBD2	TGTGCCAGCAGCCTCCAGCGGGAGGGCCAGTGGGAGCAGTTCTTC	CASSLQREGQWEQFF
TRBJ2-7	TRBV28	many	NA	TGTGCCAGCAGGCGGACACCCTCCTACGAGCAGTACTTC	CASRRTPSYEQYF
TRBJ2-2	TRBV7-9	many	TRBD2	TGTGCCAGCAGCTCACCTTTAGCGGGAGGGCCGAACACCGGGGAGCTGTTTTTT	CASSSPLAGGPNTGELFF
TRBJ1-3	TRBV11-2	many	NA	TGTGCCAGCAGCTTAGGGGGGATCAGCTCTGGAAACACCATATATTTT	CASSLGGISSGNTIYF
TRBJ2-3	TRBV5-1	NA	NA	TGCGCCAGCAGCTCGGGGGAAGGGATGGCAGATACGCAGTATTTT	CASSSGEGMADTQYF
TRBJ2-5	TRBV29-1	few	NA	TGCAGCGTTGTGCAGACGCAAGAGACCCAGTACTTC	CSVVQTQETQYF
TRBJ1-2	TRBV6-1	NA	NA	TGTGCCAGCAGTGAAGCGACCAGGCCTAACTATGGCTACACCTTC	CASSEATRPNYGYTF
TRBJ1-1	TRBV12-3/TRBV12-4	many	TRBD1	TGTGCCAGCACGAACCGGGACAGGGGGCTGGAAACTGAAGCTTTCTTT	CASTNRDRGLETEAFF
TRBJ2-1	TRBV6-1	few	NA	TGTGCCAGCAGTGAGTTAGGTTTCTACAATGAGCAGTTCTTC	CASSELGFYNEQFF
TRBJ1-2	TRBV15	NA	NA	TGTGCCACCTCTTCTGAAACGGCCTATGGCTACACCTTC	CATSSETAYGYTF
TRBJ2-2	TRBV12-3/TRBV12-4	few	NA	TGTGCCAGCAGTTTTTCATTTTGGACAACCGGGGAGCTGTTTTTT	CASSFSFWTTGELFF
TRBJ1-3	TRBV28	NA	TRBD1	TGTGCCACCATTCCAGGGGGCAGCTCTGGAAACACCATATATTTT	CATIPGGSSGNTIYF
TRBJ2-5	TRBV18	many	TRBD2	TGTGCCAGCTCCCCTAGCGGGGGGCCTACCGAGACCCAGTACTTC	CASSPSGGPTETQYF
TRBJ2-2	TRBV20-1	NA	NA	TGCAGTGCGGGTTTTGGCACCGGGGAGCTGTTTTTT	CSAGFGTGELFF
TRBJ1-1	TRBV7-8	many	NA	TGTGCCAGCAGCTTAGCATCTCTAGGTTTTACTGAAGCTTTCTTT	CASSLASLGFTEAFF
TRBJ2-5	TRBV11-2	few	TRBD1	TGTGCCAGCAGCTTAGGGGGGACAGGGGGTTTAGAGACCCAGTACTTC	CASSLGGTGGLETQYF
TRBJ2-1	TRBV10-1	many	TRBD2	TGCGCCAGCAGCGCGAGCCGGACTAGCGGGAGGAATGAGCAGTTCTTC	CASSASRTSGRNEQFF
TRBJ2-6	TRBV24-1	NA	NA	TGTGCCACCAGTGGCGGTAATGGGGCCAACGTCCTGACTTTC	CATSGGNGANVLTF
TRBJ1-6	TRBV28	few	TRBD1	TGTGCCAGCAGTCGAAGACAGGGTGTTTCACCCCTCCACTTT	CASSRRQGVSPLHF
TRBJ2-3	TRBV2	many	TRBD1	TGTGCCAGCAGTGATTGGGACAGGCCCACAGATACGCAGTATTTT	CASSDWDRPTDTQYF
TRBJ1-1	TRBV5-8	many	NA	TGTGCCAGCAGCTTGACAGCTGAAGCTTTCTTT	CASSLTAEAFF
TRBJ2-7	TRBV5-1	few	TRBD2	TGCGCCAGCAGCCAACTAGCGGAGGCCTTGGAGCAGTACTTC	CASSQLAEALEQYF
TRBJ1-2	TRBV7-9	many	NA	TGTGCCAGCAGCTACATCAACCGCCAGGCGGGCTTCTATGGCTACACCTTC	CASSYINRQAGFYGYTF
TRBJ1-2	TRBV5-1	few	NA	TGCGCCAGCAGCTTGGGAGGGACACCAGTCGAGTATGGCTACACCTTC	CASSLGGTPVEYGYTF
TRBJ2-7	TRBV10-3	once	TRBD2	TGTGCCATCAGTGAGAGACTAGCGGACTCCTACGAGCAGTACTTC	CAISERLADSYEQYF
TRBJ1-1	TRBV3-1	many	NA	TGTGCCAGCAGCCAGCTCGGAAACACTGAAGCTTTCTTT	CASSQLGNTEAFF
TRBJ2-7	TRBV4-1	NA	TRBD2	TGCGCCAGCAGCCAAGATGGGGGACTAGCGGGAATACTCTACGAGCAGTACTTC	CASSQDGGLAGILYEQYF
TRBJ1-1	TRBV6-1	many	NA	TGTGCCAGCAGTCGGGCGAACACTGAAGCTTTCTTT	CASSRANTEAFF
TRBJ2-1	TRBV5-1	few	TRBD2	TGCGCCAGCAGCTTGGGGGGCGGGAGCGGTTATAATGAGCAGTTCTTC	CASSLGGGSGYNEQFF
TRBJ2-3	TRBV7-2	NA	TRBD2	TGTGCCAGCAGCTTATCCCGACTGGCGGGAGGCCTGAGCACAGATACGCAGTATTTT	CASSLSRLAGGLSTDTQYF
TRBJ1-1	TRBV6-5	many	NA	TGTGCCAGCAGTTACTCGGATCGGGGGGCGGCTGAAGCTTTCTTT	CASSYSDRGAAEAFF